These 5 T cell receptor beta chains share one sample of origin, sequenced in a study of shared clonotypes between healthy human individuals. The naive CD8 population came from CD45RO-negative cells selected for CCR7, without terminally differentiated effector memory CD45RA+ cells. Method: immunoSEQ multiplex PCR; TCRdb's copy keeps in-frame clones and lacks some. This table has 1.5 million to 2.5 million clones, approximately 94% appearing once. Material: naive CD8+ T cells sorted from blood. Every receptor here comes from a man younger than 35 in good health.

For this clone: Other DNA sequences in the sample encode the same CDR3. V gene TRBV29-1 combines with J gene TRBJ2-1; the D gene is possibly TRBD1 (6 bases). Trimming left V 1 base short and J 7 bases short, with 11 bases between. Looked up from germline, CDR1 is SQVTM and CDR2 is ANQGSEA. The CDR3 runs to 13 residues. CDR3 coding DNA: TGCAGCGTTGAAGTTGGTCAGGGGAATGAGCAGTTCTTC. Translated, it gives CSVEVGQGNEQFF.

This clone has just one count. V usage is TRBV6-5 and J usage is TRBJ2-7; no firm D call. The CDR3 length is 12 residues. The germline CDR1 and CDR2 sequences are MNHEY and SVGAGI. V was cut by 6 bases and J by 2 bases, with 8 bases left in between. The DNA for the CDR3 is TGTGCCAGCAGCCCCTTACCCTACGAGCAGTACTTC. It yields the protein CASSPLPYEQYF.

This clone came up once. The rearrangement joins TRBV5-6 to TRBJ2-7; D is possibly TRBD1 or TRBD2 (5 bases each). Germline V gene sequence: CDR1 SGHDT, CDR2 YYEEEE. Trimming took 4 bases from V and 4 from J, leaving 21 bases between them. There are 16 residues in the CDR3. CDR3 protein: CASSHSFRDESYEQYF. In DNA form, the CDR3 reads TGTGCCAGCAGCCATTCCTTCCGGGACGAATCATACGAGCAGTACTTC. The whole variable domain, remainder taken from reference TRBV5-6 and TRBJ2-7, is DAGVTQSPTHLIKTRGQQVTLRCSPKSGHDTVSWYQQALGQGPQFIFQYYEEEERQRGNFPDRFSGHQFPNYSSELNVNALLLGDSALYLCASSHSFRDESYEQYFGPGTRLTVT.

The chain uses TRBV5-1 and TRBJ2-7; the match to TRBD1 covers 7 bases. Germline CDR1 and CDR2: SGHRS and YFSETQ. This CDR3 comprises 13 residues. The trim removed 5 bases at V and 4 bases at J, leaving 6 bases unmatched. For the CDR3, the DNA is TGCGCCAGCAGGCTCCGGGACAGTTACGAGCAGTACTTC. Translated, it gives CASRLRDSYEQYF. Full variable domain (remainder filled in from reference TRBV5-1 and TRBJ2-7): KAGVTQTPRYLIKTRGQQVTLSCSPISGHRSVSWYQQTPGQGLQFLFEYFSETQRNKGNFPGRFSGRQFSNSRSEMNVSTLELGDSALYLCASRLRDSYEQYFGPGTRLTVT.

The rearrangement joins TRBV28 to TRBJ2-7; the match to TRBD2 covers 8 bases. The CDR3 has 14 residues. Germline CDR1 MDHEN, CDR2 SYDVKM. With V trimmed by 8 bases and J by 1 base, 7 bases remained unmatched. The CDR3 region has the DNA TGTGCCAGCGTGAACGGGGGGGGATCCTACGAGCAGTACTTC. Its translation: CASVNGGGSYEQYF. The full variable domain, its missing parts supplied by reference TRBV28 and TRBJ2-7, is DVKVTQSSRYLVKRTGEKVFLECVQDMDHENMFWYRQDPGLGLRLIYFSYDVKMKEKGDIPEGYSVSREKKERFSLILESASTNQTSMYLCASVNGGGSYEQYFGPGTRLTVT.